What follows are 26 T cell receptor beta chains derived from one specimen sequenced in a study of molecular identifiers for immune sequencing clone quantification. MiXCR, run by TCRdb on the PCR reads, gives a single entry per CDR3 protein. The sample holds some 680,000 distinct CDR3 sequences, around 25% seen once. Source material: naive CD8+ T cells from blood, with Jurkat cell RNA spiked in. The subset: FACS-sorted CD8+CD4-CCR7+CD45RA+ naive T cells. Receptors originate from a human donor in good health. Some libraries in this study had Jurkat cell RNA spiked in.

The rearrangement joins TRBV12-3 or TRBV12-4 to TRBJ2-7, with no clear D. Trimming took 3 bases from V and 1 from J, leaving 10 bases between them. This CDR3 comprises 14 residues. For the CDR3, the DNA is TGTGCCAGCAGTTTTATGGGCCGATCCTACGAGCAGTACTTC. Its protein is CASSFMGRSYEQYF.

This clonotype occurred many times. The chain uses TRBV6-5 and TRBJ2-3; D is undetermined. CDR1 is MNHEY and CDR2 is SVGAGI in the germline V gene. The CDR3 is made up of 14 amino acids. Trimming took 3 bases from V and 4 from J, leaving 11 bases between them. DNA of the CDR3: TGTGCCAGCAGTTATGAGCCCTCCGCAGATACGCAGTATTTT. It yields the protein CASSYEPSADTQYF.

J is TRBJ1-1 and V is TRBV6-2 or TRBV6-3; D possibly corresponds to TRBD1 (5 bases). The CDR3 totals 15 residues. Trimming left V 10 bases short and J 8 bases short, with 26 bases between. CDR1 MNHEY and CDR2 SVGEGT come from the germline V gene. The CDR3 spells CATDRILRGPAEAFF. In nucleotides, the CDR3 is TGTGCCACCGACAGAATCTTGAGGGGACCTGCCGAAGCTTTCTTT.

This chain uses TRBV7-9 with TRBJ2-7; TRBD2 matches 10 bases. The end of the DNA fits TRBJ2-1 better, so the J call may be wrong. This CDR3 is built from 15 residues. The germline V gene encodes CDR1 SEHNR and CDR2 FQNEAQ (reference sequence). The CDR3 bases are TGTGCCAGCAGCCCCAGGACTAGCGGATCCTACGAGCAGTTCTTC. It encodes CASSPRTSGSYEQFF.

This clonotype appeared many times. V gene TRBV4-1 combines with J gene TRBJ1-1; D gene ambiguous. The CDR3 runs to 15 residues. Per germline, CDR1 MGHRA and CDR2 YSYEKL. V was clipped by 1 base and J by 1 base, with 10 bases between them. CDR3 sequence (DNA): TGCGCCAGCAGCCAAGTCCCAGGAGAGAACACTGAAGCTTTCTTT. This gives the protein CASSQVPGENTEAFF.

This clonotype has ten or more counts. This chain connects TRBV29-1 to TRBJ2-3; no clear D. The CDR3 consists of 13 residues. Germline loops: CDR1 SQVTM, CDR2 ANQGSEA. V was clipped by 7 bases and J by 2 bases, with 13 bases between them. The CDR3 nucleotides read TGCAGCGGGGTGGCAGGAAACACAGATACGCAGTATTTT. This sequence encodes CSGVAGNTDTQYF.

This clonotype came up many times. The rearrangement joins TRBV20-1 to TRBJ2-7; TRBD2 matches 7 bases. CDR3 length equals 13 residues. The trim removed 2 bases at V and 0 bases at J, leaving 1 base unmatched. The germline V gene has CDR1 DFQATT and CDR2 SNEGSKA (reference sequence). CDR3 protein: CSARTSDSYEQYF. The DNA for the CDR3 is TGCAGTGCTAGAACTAGCGACTCCTACGAGCAGTACTTC.

This clonotype has a count of ten or more. The chain employs TRBV7-2 and TRBJ2-1; 7 nucleotides match TRBD1. The CDR3 has 15 amino acids. From germline, CDR1 is SGHTA and CDR2 FQGNSA. The V gene end was trimmed by 3 bases and the J gene end by 4 bases; junction bases not matched to a gene: 6. The CDR3 loop reads CASSFRDSLYNEQFF. The CDR3 DNA is TGTGCCAGCAGCTTCCGGGACAGTTTATACAATGAGCAGTTCTTC.

A word on this clonotype: A much larger clone lies one base from this, so it may be a read error. The chain carries TRBV4-3 and TRBJ2-1; possibly TRBD1 for D (5 bases). V shed 1 base and J shed 4 bases, with 11 bases lying between them. The CDR3 contains 15 residues. The germline V gene encodes CDR1 LGHNA and CDR2 YSLEER. The CDR3 spells CASSQAAREYNEQFF. The CDR3 bases are TGCGCCAGCAGCCAAGCGGCCAGGGAATACAATGAGCAGTTCTTC.

The gene calls are TRBV4-2 and TRBJ2-1; tentatively, D is TRBD1 (6 bases). The CDR3 length is 16 residues. The ends were cut back, 0 bases at V and 3 bases at J, with 12 bases in the middle. Looked up from germline, CDR1 is LGHNA and CDR2 is YNFKEQ. Here the CDR3 DNA reads TGTGCCAGCAGCCAAGAGTCAGGGGACCTCTACAATGAGCAGTTCTTC. Translated: CASSQESGDLYNEQFF.

In regard to this clonotype: A much bigger clone sits one base away, suggesting this may be a read error. The CDR3 region has the DNA TGTGCCAGCAGCTTTTTGGTGCGGGAGGGCCCCTTAAGCACATATACGCAGTATTTT. This translates into CASSFLVREGPLSTYTQYF. This chain uses TRBV7-6 with TRBJ2-3; TRBD2 agrees at 9 bases. Germline CDR1 SGHVS, CDR2 FNYEAQ. CDR3 length: 19 amino acids.

The chain combines TRBV7-8 with TRBJ2-1, with a tentative D call TRBD2 (5 bases). Germline assignment: CDR1 SGHVS and CDR2 FQNEAQ. The CDR3 runs to 14 residues. V was cut by 5 bases and J by 7 bases, with 15 bases left in between. As DNA, the CDR3 is TGTGCCAGCAGCGCACCAAGGAGGTTTAATGAGCAGTTCTTC. This encodes CASSAPRRFNEQFF. Supplemented by reference TRBV7-8 and TRBJ2-1, the full variable domain reads GAGVSQSPRYKVAKRGQDVALRCDPISGHVSLFWYQQALGQGPEFLTYFQNEAQLDKSGLPSDRFFAERPEGSVSTLKIQRTQQEDSAVYLCASSAPRRFNEQFFGPGTRLTVL.

This clonotype was counted a few times. A read error is possible here, since a much larger clone lies one base away. This chain connects TRBV28 to TRBJ2-1, with TRBD2 matching over 9 bases. The CDR3 sequence is 15 residues long. Germline CDR1 MDHEN, CDR2 SYDVKM. The CDR3 here is CASQFRGLAKDERFF. The CDR3 DNA reads TGTGCCAGCCAGTTTCGAGGACTAGCGAAGGATGAGCGGTTCTTC.

This clonotype was recorded at least ten times. This CDR3 is CASSFVPGGGEQYF. CDR3 nucleotides: TGTGCCAGCAGCTTCGTCCCTGGGGGAGGCGAGCAGTACTTC. The chain is built from TRBV7-2 and TRBJ2-7; the D gene is possibly TRBD2 (6 bases). Germline V gene sequence: CDR1 SGHTA, CDR2 FQGNSA. With 3 bases removed from V and 6 bases from J, the gap between germline ends came to 15 bases. The CDR3 runs to 14 residues. Drawing the rest from reference TRBV7-2 and TRBJ2-7, the complete variable domain is GAGVSQSPSNKVTEKGKDVELRCDPISGHTALYWYRQSLGQGLEFLIYFQGNSAPDKSGLPSDRFSAERTGGSVSTLTIQRTQQEDSAVYLCASSFVPGGGEQYFGPGTRLTVT.

This clonotype was found a few times. The gene calls are TRBV3-1 and TRBJ1-2; D unresolved. The CDR3 is made up of 14 amino acids. The germline gives CDR1 LGHDT, CDR2 YNNKEL (reference sequence). Trimming pared 4 bases from V and 8 bases from J, leaving 17 bases between. The CDR3 spells CASSPSSAFEGYTF. The CDR3 nucleotides read TGTGCCAGCAGCCCCTCTTCCGCCTTCGAAGGCTACACCTTC. Full variable domain (missing parts from reference TRBV3-1 and TRBJ1-2): DTAVSQTPKYLVTQMGNDKSIKCEQNLGHDTMYWYKQDSKKFLKIMFSYNNKELIINETVPNRFSPKSPDKAHLNLHINSLELGDSAVYFCASSPSSAFEGYTFGSGTRLTVV.

In this sample, this clonotype turned up many times. The chain has TRBV4-3 and TRBJ2-3; no definite D call. The CDR3 extends over 13 amino acids. Between the trimmed V and J ends, which lost 5 bases and 0 bases, there was a span of 6 bases. Looked up from germline, CDR1 is LGHNA and CDR2 is YSLEER. CDR3 sequence reads: CASSTSSTDTQYF. As DNA, the CDR3 is TGCGCCAGCAGCACATCCAGCACAGATACGCAGTATTTT.

This clonotype showed up many times. The chain is built from TRBV6-5 and TRBJ2-7; 9 bases match TRBD1. Germline assignment: CDR1 MNHEY and CDR2 SVGAGI. CDR3 length: 15 amino acids. With V trimmed by 2 bases and J by 2 bases, 4 bases remained unmatched. The CDR3: CASSYGTGQTYEQYF. CDR3 in DNA: TGTGCCAGCAGTTACGGGACAGGGCAAACCTACGAGCAGTACTTC.

This clonotype was seen a handful of times. This chain links TRBV27 with TRBJ2-7, with 7 positions matching TRBD1. Germline-derived CDR1 and CDR2 are MNHEY and SMNVEV (reference sequence). The ends lost 5 bases at V and 8 bases at J; junction bases unmatched: 12. The CDR3 has 14 residues. The CDR3 protein is CASSPRQGAVQQYF. CDR3 nucleotide sequence: TGTGCCAGCAGTCCTAGACAGGGAGCCGTCCAGCAGTACTTC.

In its sample, this clonotype was seen a few times. It may be a read error: a sequence one base away is much more abundant. The J gene is TRBJ2-5, the V gene TRBV5-1; D is undetermined. This CDR3 is built from 14 residues. Deletions cut 0 bases from V and 1 base from J, with 7 bases between. CDR1 is SGHRS, CDR2 YFSETQ, per germline. The CDR3 coding sequence is TGCGCCAGCAGCTTGGGGCCAGTCCAAGAGACCCAGTACTTC. This translates into CASSLGPVQETQYF. Combining the CDR3 with reference TRBV5-1 and TRBJ2-5 gives the whole variable domain KAGVTQTPRYLIKTRGQQVTLSCSPISGHRSVSWYQQTPGQGLQFLFEYFSETQRNKGNFPGRFSGRQFSNSRSEMNVSTLELGDSALYLCASSLGPVQETQYFGPGTRLLVL.

This chain joins TRBV30 and TRBJ1-5, with no clear D. The V end lost 2 bases, the J end lost 2 bases, and 10 bases lay between the germline ends. This CDR3 spans 14 amino acids. Germline assignment: CDR1 GTSNPN and CDR2 SVGIG (reference sequence). The CDR3 bases are TGTGCCTGGAGTATCGGGCCTGGCAATCAGCCCCAGCATTTT. It yields the protein CAWSIGPGNQPQHF.

Notes on this clonotype: The junction does not match germline at one end; this may be a read error. The chain uses TRBV4-3 and TRBJ1-1, with D perhaps TRBD1 (6 bases). CDR1 LGHNA and CDR2 YSLEER come from the germline V gene. This CDR3 has 15 residues. The CDR3 bases are TGCGCCAGCAGCCGCTCGAGGACAGCGGACACTGAAGATTTCTTT. Protein sequence: CASSRSRTADTEDFF.

The chain couples TRBV7-9 to TRBJ2-1, with 13 bases identical to TRBD2. Per germline, CDR1 SEHNR and CDR2 FQNEAQ (reference sequence). The CDR3 has 18 residues. The V segment lost 5 bases and the J segment 4 bases; nucleotides outside the gene matches: 11. The CDR3: CASSPTSGRAWEYNEQFF. CDR3 nucleotides: TGTGCCAGCAGCCCTACTAGCGGGAGGGCCTGGGAATACAATGAGCAGTTCTTC.

The chain couples TRBV2 to TRBJ1-5; D uncertain. Looked up from germline, CDR1 is SNHLY and CDR2 is FYNNEI. V lost 7 bases and J lost 0, with 13 bases in between. The CDR3 spans 15 residues. The CDR3 DNA follows: TGTGCCAGCACGGGTTTCGGCAATAGCAATCAGCCCCAGCATTTT. The encoded protein is CASTGFGNSNQPQHF.

The sample holds a few counts of this clonotype. The chain is built from TRBV11-2 and TRBJ2-3, with 10 nucleotides matching TRBD2. CDR3 length: 16 amino acids. J was trimmed by 2 bases and V by 5 bases; bases with no gene match: 7. Germline CDR1 is SGHAT and CDR2 is FQNNGV. For the CDR3, the DNA is TGTGCCAGCAGCGGGATACTAGCGGGGATCACAGATACGCAGTATTTT. It specifies CASSGILAGITDTQYF.

This chain joins TRBV6-1 and TRBJ2-7, with D possibly matching TRBD2 (5 bases). Germline V gives CDR1 MNHNS, CDR2 SASEGT. The CDR3 consists of 13 residues. The V end was cut by 10 bases, the J end by 6 bases, with 19 bases between. The CDR3 loop is CATRPTSSPEQYF. The CDR3 DNA follows: TGTGCCACCCGCCCCACTAGTAGTCCCGAGCAGTACTTC.

This clonotype has a handful of counts. V gene TRBV14 combines with J gene TRBJ1-3; possibly TRBD1 for D (6 bases). With 0 bases removed from V and 0 bases from J, the gap between germline ends came to 9 bases. The CDR3 consists of 16 residues. The germline gives CDR1 SGHDN, CDR2 FVKESK. This CDR3 is CASSQEGGLSGNTIYF. CDR3 nucleotide sequence: TGTGCCAGCAGCCAAGAGGGGGGCCTCTCTGGAAACACCATATATTTT.